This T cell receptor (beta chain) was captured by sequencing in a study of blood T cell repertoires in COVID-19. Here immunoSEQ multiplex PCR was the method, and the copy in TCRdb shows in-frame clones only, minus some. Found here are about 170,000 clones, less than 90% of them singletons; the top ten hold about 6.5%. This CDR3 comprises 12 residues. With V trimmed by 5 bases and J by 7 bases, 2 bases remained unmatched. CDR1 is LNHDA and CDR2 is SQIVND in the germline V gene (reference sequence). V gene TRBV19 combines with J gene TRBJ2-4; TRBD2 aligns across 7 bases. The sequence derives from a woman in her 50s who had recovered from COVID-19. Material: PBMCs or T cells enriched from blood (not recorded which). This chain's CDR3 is CASSSGGNIQYF. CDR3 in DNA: TGTGCCAGTAGTTCCGGGGGGAACATTCAGTACTTC.